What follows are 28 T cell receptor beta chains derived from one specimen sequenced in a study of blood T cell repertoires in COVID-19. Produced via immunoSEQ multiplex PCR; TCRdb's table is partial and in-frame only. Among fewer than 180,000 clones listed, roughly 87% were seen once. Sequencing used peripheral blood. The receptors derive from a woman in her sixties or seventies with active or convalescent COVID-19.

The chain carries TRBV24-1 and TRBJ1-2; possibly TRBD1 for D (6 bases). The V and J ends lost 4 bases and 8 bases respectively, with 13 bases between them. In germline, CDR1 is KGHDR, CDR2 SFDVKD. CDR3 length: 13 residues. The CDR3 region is CATSDTTGSGYTF. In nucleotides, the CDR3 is TGTGCCACCAGTGACACGACAGGCAGCGGCTACACCTTC.

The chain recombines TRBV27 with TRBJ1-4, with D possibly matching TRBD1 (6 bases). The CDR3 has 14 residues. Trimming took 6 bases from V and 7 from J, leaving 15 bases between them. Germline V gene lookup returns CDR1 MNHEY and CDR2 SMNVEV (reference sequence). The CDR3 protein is CASRMTGLREKLFF. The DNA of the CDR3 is TGTGCCAGCAGGATGACAGGACTTCGTGAAAAACTGTTTTTT.

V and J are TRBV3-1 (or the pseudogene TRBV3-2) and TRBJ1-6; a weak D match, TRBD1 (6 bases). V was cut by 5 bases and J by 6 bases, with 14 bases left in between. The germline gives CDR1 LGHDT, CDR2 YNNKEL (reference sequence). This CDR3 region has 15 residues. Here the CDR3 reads CASSGGGLLNSPLHF. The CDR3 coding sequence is TGTGCCAGCAGCGGTGGGGGCCTCCTTAATTCACCCCTCCACTTT.

The CDR3 DNA sequence: TGTGCCAGCAGCGGGGGACAGACCGCCTACGAGCAGTACTTC. This sequence encodes CASSGGQTAYEQYF. This chain links TRBV7-2 with TRBJ2-7; 7 bases fit TRBD1. This CDR3 contains 14 residues. Losses at the gene ends were 5 bases for V and 2 bases for J; bases not matched to a gene: 6. CDR1 and CDR2 from the germline V gene are SGHTA and FQGNSA.

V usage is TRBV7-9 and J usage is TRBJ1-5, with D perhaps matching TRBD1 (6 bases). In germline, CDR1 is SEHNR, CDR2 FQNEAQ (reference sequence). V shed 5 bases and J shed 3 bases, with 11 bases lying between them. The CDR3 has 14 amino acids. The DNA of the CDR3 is TGTGCCAGCAGCGCAGGACAGTTCAATCAGCCCCAGCATTTT. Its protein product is CASSAGQFNQPQHF.

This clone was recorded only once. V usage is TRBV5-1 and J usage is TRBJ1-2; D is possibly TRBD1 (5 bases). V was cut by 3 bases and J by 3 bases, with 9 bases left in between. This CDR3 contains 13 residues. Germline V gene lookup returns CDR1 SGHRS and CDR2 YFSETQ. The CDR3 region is CASSSGEHYGYTF. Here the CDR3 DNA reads TGCGCCAGCAGCTCGGGGGAACACTATGGCTACACCTTC.

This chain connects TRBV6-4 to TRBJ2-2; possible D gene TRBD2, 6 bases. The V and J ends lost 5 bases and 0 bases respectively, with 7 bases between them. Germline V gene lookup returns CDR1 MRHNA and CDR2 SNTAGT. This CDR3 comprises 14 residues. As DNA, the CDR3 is TGTGCCAGCAGTCCGGGAGCGAACACCGGGGAGCTGTTTTTT. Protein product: CASSPGANTGELFF.

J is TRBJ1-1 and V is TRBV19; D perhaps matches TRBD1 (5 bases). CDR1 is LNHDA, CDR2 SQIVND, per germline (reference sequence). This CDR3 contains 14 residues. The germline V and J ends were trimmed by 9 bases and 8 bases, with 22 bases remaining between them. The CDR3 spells CASLQVGTGREAFF. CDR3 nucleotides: TGTGCCAGCCTTCAGGTGGGGACGGGGAGGGAAGCTTTCTTT.

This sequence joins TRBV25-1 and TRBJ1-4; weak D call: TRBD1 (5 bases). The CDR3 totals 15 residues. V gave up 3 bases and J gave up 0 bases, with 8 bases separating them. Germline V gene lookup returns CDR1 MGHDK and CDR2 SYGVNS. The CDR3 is CASSDDSSTNEKLFF. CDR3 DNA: TGTGCCAGCAGTGACGACAGTTCAACTAATGAAAAACTGTTTTTT.

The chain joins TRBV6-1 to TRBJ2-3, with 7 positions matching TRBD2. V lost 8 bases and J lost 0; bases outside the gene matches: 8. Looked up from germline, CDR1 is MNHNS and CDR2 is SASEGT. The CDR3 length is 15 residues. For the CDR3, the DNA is TGTGCCAGCGTTGGGGGGGGAGCTAGCACAGATACGCAGTATTTT. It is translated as CASVGGGASTDTQYF.

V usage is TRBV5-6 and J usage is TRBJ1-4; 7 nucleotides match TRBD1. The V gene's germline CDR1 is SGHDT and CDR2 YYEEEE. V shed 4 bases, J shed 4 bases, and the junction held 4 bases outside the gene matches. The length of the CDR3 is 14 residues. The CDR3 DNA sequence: TGTGCCAGCAGCCGGGGACAGAGTAATGAAAAACTGTTTTTT. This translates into CASSRGQSNEKLFF.

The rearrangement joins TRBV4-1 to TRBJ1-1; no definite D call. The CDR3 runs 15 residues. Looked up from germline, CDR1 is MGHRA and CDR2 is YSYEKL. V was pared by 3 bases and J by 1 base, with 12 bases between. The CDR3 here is CASSQSGRENTEAFF. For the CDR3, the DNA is TGCGCCAGCAGCCAGTCTGGACGGGAGAACACTGAAGCTTTCTTT.

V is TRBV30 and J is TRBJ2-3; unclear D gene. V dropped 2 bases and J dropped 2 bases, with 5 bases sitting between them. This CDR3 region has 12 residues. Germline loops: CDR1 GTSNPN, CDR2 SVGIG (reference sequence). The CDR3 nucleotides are TGTGCCTGGAGTACAAACACAGATACGCAGTATTTT. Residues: CAWSTNTDTQYF.

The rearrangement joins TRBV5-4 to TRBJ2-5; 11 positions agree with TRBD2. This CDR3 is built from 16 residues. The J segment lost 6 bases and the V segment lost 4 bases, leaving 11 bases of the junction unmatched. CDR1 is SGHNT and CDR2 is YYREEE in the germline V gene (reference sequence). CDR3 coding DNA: TGTGCCAGCAGCCCCGGTGCTAGCGGGGGGCGGAAGACCCAGTACTTC. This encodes CASSPGASGGRKTQYF.

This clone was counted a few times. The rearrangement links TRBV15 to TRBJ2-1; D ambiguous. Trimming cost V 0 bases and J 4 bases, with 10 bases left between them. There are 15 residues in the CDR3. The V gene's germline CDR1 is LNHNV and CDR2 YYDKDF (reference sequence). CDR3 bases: TGTGCCACCAGCAGAGATCTATTCAAGTACAATGAGCAGTTCTTC. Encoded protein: CATSRDLFKYNEQFF.

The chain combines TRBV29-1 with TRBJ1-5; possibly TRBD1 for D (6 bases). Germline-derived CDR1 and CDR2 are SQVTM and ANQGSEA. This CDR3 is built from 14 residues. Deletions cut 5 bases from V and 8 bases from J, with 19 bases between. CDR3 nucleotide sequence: TGCAGCGTTTGGAATGGGGGCCAGGGAGAGCCCCAGCATTTT. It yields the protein CSVWNGGQGEPQHF.

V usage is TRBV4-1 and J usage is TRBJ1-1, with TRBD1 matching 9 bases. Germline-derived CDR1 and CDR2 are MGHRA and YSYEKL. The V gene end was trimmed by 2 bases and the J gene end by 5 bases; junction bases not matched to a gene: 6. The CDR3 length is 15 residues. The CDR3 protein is CASSQYDRGGTEAFF. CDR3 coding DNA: TGCGCCAGCAGCCAATACGACAGGGGGGGAACTGAAGCTTTCTTT.

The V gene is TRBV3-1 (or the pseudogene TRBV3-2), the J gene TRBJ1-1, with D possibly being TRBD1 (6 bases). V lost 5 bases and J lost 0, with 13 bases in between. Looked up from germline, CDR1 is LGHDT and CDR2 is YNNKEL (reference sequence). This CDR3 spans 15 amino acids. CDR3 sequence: CASSYPDRMNTEAFF. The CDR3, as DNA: TGTGCCAGCAGCTACCCAGACAGGATGAACACTGAAGCTTTCTTT.

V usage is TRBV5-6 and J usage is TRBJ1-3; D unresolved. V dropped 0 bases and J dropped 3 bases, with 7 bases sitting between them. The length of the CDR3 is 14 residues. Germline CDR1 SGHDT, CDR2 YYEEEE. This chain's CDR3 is CASSLGGLGNTIYF. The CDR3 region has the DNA TGTGCCAGCAGCTTGGGAGGTCTTGGAAACACCATATATTTT.

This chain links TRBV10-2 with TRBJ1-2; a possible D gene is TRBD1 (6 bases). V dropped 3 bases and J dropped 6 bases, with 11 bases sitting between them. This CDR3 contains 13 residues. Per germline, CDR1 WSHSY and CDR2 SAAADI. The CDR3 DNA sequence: TGCGCCAGCAGTGATGGGGACACGAATGGCTACACCTTC. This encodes CASSDGDTNGYTF.

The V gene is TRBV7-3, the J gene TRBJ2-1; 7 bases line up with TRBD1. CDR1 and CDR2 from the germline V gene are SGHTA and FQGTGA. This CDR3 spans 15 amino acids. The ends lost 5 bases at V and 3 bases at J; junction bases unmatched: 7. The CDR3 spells CASSVTGPIYNEQFF. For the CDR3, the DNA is TGTGCCAGCAGCGTGACAGGGCCGATCTACAATGAGCAGTTCTTC. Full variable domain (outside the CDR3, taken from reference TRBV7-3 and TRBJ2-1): GAGVSQTPSNKVTEKGKYVELRCDPISGHTALYWYRQSLGQGPEFLIYFQGTGAADDSGLPNDRFFAVRPEGSVSTLKIQRTERGDSAVYLCASSVTGPIYNEQFFGPGTRLTVL.

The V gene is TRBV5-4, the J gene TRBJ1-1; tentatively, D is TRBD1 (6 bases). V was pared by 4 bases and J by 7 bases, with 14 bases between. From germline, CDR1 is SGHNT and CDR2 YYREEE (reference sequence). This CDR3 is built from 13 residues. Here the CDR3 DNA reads TGTGCCAGCAGCCCCGGACAGCGTATTGAAGCTTTCTTT. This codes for CASSPGQRIEAFF.

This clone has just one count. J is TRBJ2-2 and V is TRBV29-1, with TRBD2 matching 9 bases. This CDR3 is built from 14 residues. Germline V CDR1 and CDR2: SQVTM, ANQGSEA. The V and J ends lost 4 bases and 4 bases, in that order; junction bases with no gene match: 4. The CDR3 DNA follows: TGCAGCGTTGCTAGCGGGGTAGCCACCGGGGAGCTGTTTTTT. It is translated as CSVASGVATGELFF.

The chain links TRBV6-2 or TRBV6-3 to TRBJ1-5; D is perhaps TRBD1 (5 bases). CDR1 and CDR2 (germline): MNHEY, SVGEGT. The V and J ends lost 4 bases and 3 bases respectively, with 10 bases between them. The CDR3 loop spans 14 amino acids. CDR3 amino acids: CASSSRDLNQPQHF. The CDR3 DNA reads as TGTGCCAGCAGTTCCAGGGATCTCAATCAGCCCCAGCATTTT.

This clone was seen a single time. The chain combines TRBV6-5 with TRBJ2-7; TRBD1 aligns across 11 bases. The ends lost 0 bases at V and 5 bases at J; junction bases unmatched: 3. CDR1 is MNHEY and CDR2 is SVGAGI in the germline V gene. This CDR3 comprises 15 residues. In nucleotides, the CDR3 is TGTGCCAGCAGTTACTCCGGGACAGGGGGACACGAGCAGTACTTC. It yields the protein CASSYSGTGGHEQYF.

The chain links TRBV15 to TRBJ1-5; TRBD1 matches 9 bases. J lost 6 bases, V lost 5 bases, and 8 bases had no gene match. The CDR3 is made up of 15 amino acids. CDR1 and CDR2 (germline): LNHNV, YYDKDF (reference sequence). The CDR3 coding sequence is TGTGCCACCAGCCTAATGGGACAGGGATGTCAGCCCCAGCATTTT. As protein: CATSLMGQGCQPQHF.

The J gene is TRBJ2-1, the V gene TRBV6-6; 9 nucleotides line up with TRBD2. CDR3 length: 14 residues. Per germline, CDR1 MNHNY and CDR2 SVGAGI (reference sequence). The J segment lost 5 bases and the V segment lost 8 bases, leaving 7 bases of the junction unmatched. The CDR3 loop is CASGLAGTDNEQFF. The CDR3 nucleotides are TGTGCCAGCGGGCTAGCGGGGACCGACAATGAGCAGTTCTTC.

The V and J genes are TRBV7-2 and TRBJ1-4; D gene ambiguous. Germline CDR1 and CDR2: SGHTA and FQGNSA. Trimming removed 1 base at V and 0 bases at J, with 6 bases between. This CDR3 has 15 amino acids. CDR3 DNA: TGTGCCAGCAGCTTAGTCTCCTCAACTAATGAAAAACTGTTTTTT. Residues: CASSLVSSTNEKLFF.